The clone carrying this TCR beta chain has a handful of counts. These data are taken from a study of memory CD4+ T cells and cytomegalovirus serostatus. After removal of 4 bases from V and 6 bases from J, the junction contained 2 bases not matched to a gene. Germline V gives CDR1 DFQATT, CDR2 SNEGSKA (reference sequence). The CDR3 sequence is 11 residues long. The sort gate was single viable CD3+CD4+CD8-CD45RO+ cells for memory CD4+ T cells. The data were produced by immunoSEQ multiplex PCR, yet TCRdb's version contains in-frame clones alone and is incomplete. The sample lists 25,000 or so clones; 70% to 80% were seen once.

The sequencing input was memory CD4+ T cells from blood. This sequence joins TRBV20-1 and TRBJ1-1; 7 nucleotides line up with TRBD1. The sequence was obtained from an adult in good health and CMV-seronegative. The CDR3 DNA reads TGCAGTGCTACCGACAGGGCTGAAGCTTTCTTT. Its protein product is CSATDRAEAFF.